What follows describes a single T cell receptor (beta chain). This sample is drawn from a study of blood T cell repertoires in COVID-19. Background on the study: Specimens from acute and convalescent COVID-19 originated in the United States, Italy and Spain. In each case, the material was cDNA or gDNA derived from T cells, B-cell-depleted T cells, or PBMCs.

The CDR3 contains 15 residues. Per the germline V gene, CDR1 is SEHNR and CDR2 is FQNEAQ (reference sequence). Trimming stripped 5 bases from V and 1 base from J, with 14 bases between. Source study methods: Amplification of reference gene primers provided the estimated nucleated cell counts. Clones were sequenced by immunoSEQ multiplex PCR, and TCRdb holds only the in-frame ones, with some missing. D and trimming were read from the DNA, whereas the V and J calls and clone size are those reported in that table. The table has 200,000 to 300,000 clones, roughly 84% seen once. This chain connects TRBV7-9 to TRBJ1-2; D is perhaps TRBD1 (5 bases). The sequence derives from a woman between 40 and 50 years old who had recovered from COVID-19. Sequenced sample: peripheral blood. CDR3 sequence: CASSPGRVHNYGYTF. The CDR3 coding sequence is TGTGCCAGCAGCCCAGGCAGGGTGCATAACTATGGCTACACCTTC. Looking up the rest from reference TRBV7-9 and TRBJ1-2 gives the full variable domain: DTGVSQNPRHKITKRGQNVTFRCDPISEHNRLYWYRQTLGQGPEFLTYFQNEAQLEKSRLLSDRFSAERPKGSFSTLEIQRTEQGDSAMYLCASSPGRVHNYGYTFGSGTRLTVV.